These 3 T cell receptor beta chains were sequenced from one sample in a study of cytomegalovirus exposure and HLA in healthy donors. Use of 60 Vbeta and 13 Jbeta primers characterized the PCR. TCRdb keeps only in-frame clones here, not all; method: immunoSEQ multiplex PCR. The sample contains about 160,000 clones, roughly four fifths of which appear only once. The sample comprised PBMCs. The receptors originated from a man aged 45-65 years in good health and CMV-seropositive.

The chain has TRBV15 and TRBJ2-7, with unresolved D. Germline CDR1 LNHNV, CDR2 YYDKDF (reference sequence). The CDR3 has 13 amino acids. V dropped 0 bases and J dropped 1 base, with 4 bases sitting between them. CDR3 protein: CATSRDPSYEQYF. In DNA, the CDR3 is TGTGCCACCAGCAGAGATCCTTCCTACGAGCAGTACTTC.

J is TRBJ1-1 and V is TRBV15; D uncertain. The germline V gene encodes CDR1 LNHNV and CDR2 YYDKDF (reference sequence). V lost 0 bases and J lost 4, with 15 bases in between. CDR3 size: 16 residues. The CDR3 region has the DNA TGTGCCACCAGCAGAGATCCCCGGGCAGGAGGCACTGAAGCTTTCTTT. Its translation: CATSRDPRAGGTEAFF.

The rearrangement joins TRBV2 to TRBJ2-7; 11 bases map to TRBD1. Germline values: CDR1 SNHLY, CDR2 FYNNEI. The CDR3 is made up of 15 amino acids. The V and J ends lost 6 bases and 0 bases, in that order; junction bases with no gene match: 4. Written as DNA, the CDR3 is TGTGCCAGCAGATTGGGGACAGGGGGCTCCTACGAGCAGTACTTC. Translation: CASRLGTGGSYEQYF.